This T cell receptor (beta chain) was retrieved from a study of blood T cell repertoires in COVID-19. For the study at large: The cDNA or gDNA used as material had been derived from T cells, B-cell-depleted T cells, or PBMCs.

Method: immunoSEQ multiplex PCR; TCRdb's copy keeps in-frame clones and lacks some. The sample carries about half a million clones, around 85% recorded once. The germline V and J ends were trimmed by 0 bases and 1 base, with 7 bases remaining between them. Per the germline V gene, CDR1 is ENHRY and CDR2 is SYGVKD. This CDR3 has 15 amino acids. Participants were placed into cohorts based on the clinical history they reported. The recovered donors of Cohort 3 showed two negative PCRs, clearance, or symptom resolution. Sequenced material: PBMCs or T cells enriched from blood (not recorded which). The TCR comes from a woman in her fifties or sixties who had recovered from COVID-19. This sequence joins TRBV10-3 and TRBJ1-5; tentatively, D is TRBD1 (5 bases). The CDR3 here is CAISESRGSNQPQHF. CDR3 bases: TGTGCCATCAGTGAGTCAAGGGGAAGCAATCAGCCCCAGCATTTT.